These T cell receptor beta chains were read from a single sample in a study of shared clonotypes between healthy human individuals. The method was immunoSEQ multiplex PCR; TCRdb's version includes in-frame clones alone and lacks a portion of them. The table has fewer than 600,000 clones, around 77% seen once. The specimen sequenced was PBMCs. The receptors here all came from a middle-aged woman in good health. Some clones in this sample may be carry-over from other donors' samples. CDR3s include the opening cysteine and the closing phenylalanine or tryptophan. A D gene is named only where the DNA matches it firmly. Some rows mark clone size as missing; the rest say once, few, many or name a class of expanded clone.

j_call | d_call | clone_size | v_call | cdr3_nt | cdr3_aa
TRBJ2-1 | TRBD2 | - | TRBV19 | TGTGCCAGTAGTATTACCCGCCTAGCGGTCCAATACAATGAGCAGTTCTTC | CASSITRLAVQYNEQFF
TRBJ2-2 | TRBD1 | - | TRBV7-3 | TGTGCCAGCAGCCCACAGGGGCCCGACACCGGGGAGCTGTTTTTT | CASSPQGPDTGELFF
TRBJ1-4 | - | - | TRBV7-9 | TGTGCCAGCAGCCTTTCAAGGGGGGCAACTAATGAAAAACTGTTTTTT | CASSLSRGATNEKLFF
TRBJ1-4 | TRBD1 | - | TRBV4-2 | TGTGCCAGCAGCCAAGAGATTAGGGACAGGGGTTGGCCTAATGAAAAACTGTTTTTT | CASSQEIRDRGWPNEKLFF
TRBJ1-4 | - | - | TRBV30 | TGTGCCTTTTGGACGGGGATTAATGAAAAACTGTTTTTT | CAFWTGINEKLFF
TRBJ1-5 | - | - | TRBV6-1 | TGTGCCAGCAGTGGGGTCTTAAGGGTGGGGGTTTCACCCCAGCATTTT | CASSGVLRVGVSPQHF
TRBJ2-1 | TRBD1 | - | TRBV7-9 | TGTGCCAGCAGCCTTCGACAGGGAAGGAACGATGAGCAGTTCTTC | CASSLRQGRNDEQFF
TRBJ2-7 | TRBD2 | - | TRBV7-8 | TGTGCCAGCATGGGGACTAGTGTTTGGTACGAGCAGTACTTC | CASMGTSVWYEQYF
TRBJ2-1 | TRBD1 | - | TRBV29-1 | TGCAGCGTTGGGGAGACAGGGGGCTACAATGAGCAGTTCTTC | CSVGETGGYNEQFF
TRBJ2-7 | - | - | TRBV2 | TGTGCCAGCAGTGACGGTTACGGGACCTACGAGCAGTACTTC | CASSDGYGTYEQYF
TRBJ2-5 | TRBD2 | once | TRBV5-1 | TGCGCCAGCAGCTTGGAGCTGAGCGGGAGCGGGGAGACCCAGTACTTC | CASSLELSGSGETQYF
TRBJ2-7 | - | many | TRBV7-2 | TGTGCCAGCAGAAAGTGGGGGCCCCACGAGCAGTACTTC | CASRKWGPHEQYF
TRBJ2-5 | TRBD2 | - | TRBV5-1 | TGCGCCAGCAGCGTATCCCCCGGGACTAGACCGGAGACCCAGTACTTC | CASSVSPGTRPETQYF
TRBJ1-4 | TRBD1 | - | TRBV28 | TGTGCCAGCAGTACCCGGACAGGGGGGGAAAAACTGTTTTTT | CASSTRTGGEKLFF
TRBJ1-2 | - | - | TRBV30 | TGTGCCTGGATTAAACAGCCATACTATGGCTACACCTTC | CAWIKQPYYGYTF
TRBJ1-4 | - | - | TRBV30 | TGTGCCTGGAGTTGGGGGCCCCTTGGGGAAAAACTGTTTTTT | CAWSWGPLGEKLFF
TRBJ2-3 | - | many | TRBV7-9 | TGTGCCAGCAGCTTAGCGTCTAGTGCGCAGTATTTT | CASSLASSAQYF
TRBJ2-3 | - | few | TRBV15 | TGTGCCACCAGCATAGCGGATACGCAGTATTTT | CATSIADTQYF
TRBJ1-1 | - | - | TRBV6-1 | TGTGCCAGCAGTGTACAGGGATGGAACACTGAAGCTTTCTTT | CASSVQGWNTEAFF
TRBJ2-7 | TRBD2 | few | TRBV2 | TGTGCCAGCGGTCTAGCGGGAGCTTACGAGCAGTACTTC | CASGLAGAYEQYF
TRBJ2-5 | - | - | TRBV4-1 | TGCGCCAGCAGCCGCTTCGGGGGGCCCCGTGCGGAGACCCAGTACTTC | CASSRFGGPRAETQYF
TRBJ2-5 | - | - | TRBV13 | TGTGCCAGCAGTTTAGGGTCAGGGGAAGGCGAGACCCAGTACTTC | CASSLGSGEGETQYF
TRBJ2-7 | - | - | TRBV4-1 | TGCGCCAGCAGCCCCTCCGTAGCGCCGGTTAGCTCCTACGAGCAGTACTTC | CASSPSVAPVSSYEQYF
TRBJ1-2 | - | many | TRBV11-2 | TGTGCCAGCACCCCTTTCGCAGGGGCGAACTATGGCTACACCTTC | CASTPFAGANYGYTF
TRBJ2-7 | TRBD1 | - | TRBV10-2 | TGCGCCAGCAGGGGGGGGACAGGGGGACTGCAGTACTTC | CASRGGTGGLQYF
TRBJ1-3 | - | - | TRBV6-5 | TGTGCCAGCAGTTACTCGTCCAGGGTTTATGGAAACACCATATATTTT | CASSYSSRVYGNTIYF
TRBJ2-2 | TRBD1 | - | TRBV11-2 | TGTGCCAGCAGCTCTAAGACAGGGAGGAACACCGGGGAGCTGTTTTTT | CASSSKTGRNTGELFF
TRBJ2-1 | TRBD2 | - | TRBV7-6 | TGTGCCAGCAGCTTAGGACTAGCGAATGAGCAGTTCTTC | CASSLGLANEQFF
TRBJ2-7 | - | - | TRBV2 | TGTGCCAGCAGTTACCCCCCAGGCGGTACCTACGAGCAGTACTTC | CASSYPPGGTYEQYF
TRBJ1-2 | - | few | TRBV10-2 | TGCGCCAGCAGTGCCGGGGCCTATGGCTACACCTTC | CASSAGAYGYTF
TRBJ1-5 | - | - | TRBV25-1 | TGTGCCAGCAGTGAAGGGTGGCAGCCCCAGCATTTT | CASSEGWQPQHF
TRBJ2-5 | - | - | TRBV5-6 | TGTGCCAGCAGCACAACCAGAAACCAAGAGACCCAGTACTTC | CASSTTRNQETQYF
TRBJ2-3 | TRBD2 | many | TRBV7-3 | TGTGCCAGCAGCTCCGGGACTAGTCGGACAGATACGCAGTATTTT | CASSSGTSRTDTQYF
TRBJ1-1 | - | few | TRBV20-1 | TGCAGTGTAGCTAGCAACACTGAAGCTTTCTTT | CSVASNTEAFF
TRBJ2-5 | TRBD2 | - | TRBV7-3 | TGTGCCAGCAGCAGAGCGGGAGGGTCGGAGACCCAGTACTTC | CASSRAGGSETQYF
TRBJ1-4 | TRBD1 | - | TRBV5-8 | TGTGCCAGCAGCTTGGGGACAGGACGTGAAAAACTGTTTTTT | CASSLGTGREKLFF
TRBJ1-5 | - | many | TRBV29-1 | TGCAGCGTTGCGTTCTGGGTCCAGCCCCAGCATTTT | CSVAFWVQPQHF
TRBJ2-2 | - | once | TRBV10-3 | TGTGCCATCAGTAGTAACAACGGCGGGGAGCTGTTTTTT | CAISSNNGGELFF
TRBJ2-5 | - | - | TRBV11-2 | TGTGCCAGCAGCTTAGTGTCCCGACTGAGCCAAGAGACCCAGTACTTC | CASSLVSRLSQETQYF
TRBJ1-4 | - | - | TRBV5-1 | TGCGCCAGCAGCTTGGAGGGCAGGGGCCATGAAAAACTGTTTTTT | CASSLEGRGHEKLFF
TRBJ2-1 | TRBD2 | - | TRBV5-1 | TGCGCCAGCAGTTCGACCGGGACTAGCGGCAATGAGCAGTTCTTC | CASSSTGTSGNEQFF
TRBJ1-4 | - | - | TRBV2 | TGTGCCAGCCACAGGGTCCACGAAAAACTGTTTTTT | CASHRVHEKLFF
TRBJ2-7 | - | - | TRBV7-9 | TGTGCCAGCAGCCACACCGGGGCAGGGAACTCCTACGAGCAGTACTTC | CASSHTGAGNSYEQYF
TRBJ2-5 | TRBD2 | - | TRBV7-3 | TGTGCCAGCAGCCCGGGACTAGCGGCCCAGAGTGAAGAGACCCAGTACTTC | CASSPGLAAQSEETQYF
TRBJ1-2 | - | - | TRBV28 | TGTGCCAGCAGTTTATATAACCAGGGTGGCTATGGCTACACCTTC | CASSLYNQGGYGYTF
TRBJ2-2 | TRBD2 | once | TRBV5-1 | TGCGCCACCAATGCGGGGGTATCGAACACCGGGGAGCTGTTTTTT | CATNAGVSNTGELFF
TRBJ1-2 | - | - | TRBV5-6 | TGTGCCAGCAGCTCCGACAGGAATTTTGGCTACACCTTC | CASSSDRNFGYTF
TRBJ2-1 | TRBD1 | - | TRBV5-4 | TGTGCCAGCAGCTTGGTGGCAGGGGGTGAGCAGTTCTTC | CASSLVAGGEQFF
TRBJ2-7 | TRBD2 | - | TRBV30 | TGTGCCTGGAGTGGACTAGCGGCTACCTACGAGCAGTACTTC | CAWSGLAATYEQYF
TRBJ1-2 | - | once | TRBV27 | TGTGCCAGCAGTTTAGGAGCTAACTATGGCCACACCTTC | CASSLGANYGHTF
TRBJ2-5 | - | - | TRBV5-1 | TGCGCCAGCAGCTTGGACATTGAGACCCAGTACTTC | CASSLDIETQYF
TRBJ2-3 | - | - | TRBV7-2 | TGTGCCAGCAGCTTAGTTAGAATAGATACGCAGTATTTT | CASSLVRIDTQYF
TRBJ2-5 | TRBD2 | - | TRBV5-6 | TGTGCCAGCAGCTTAGCGGGAGCCCCTCAAGAGACCCAGTACTTC | CASSLAGAPQETQYF